This passage covers 32 T cell receptor beta chains from one sample sequenced in a study of blood T cell repertoires in COVID-19. Sequenced by immunoSEQ multiplex PCR; TCRdb stores in-frame clones only, minus some. Found here are about 120,000 clones, around four fifths of them singletons; the top ten hold approximately 7.6%. Sequencing was carried out using peripheral blood. The receptors shown here come from a man between 65 and 85 years old with active or convalescent COVID-19.

This clone showed up just a few times. The CDR3 protein is CASSHTNYGYTF. In nucleotides, the CDR3 is TGTGCCAGCAGCCACACAAACTATGGCTACACCTTC. V and J are TRBV12-3 or TRBV12-4 and TRBJ1-2; D unresolved. The CDR3 sequence is 12 residues long. The germline V and J ends were trimmed by 6 bases and 2 bases, with 7 bases remaining between them.

V and J are TRBV29-1 and TRBJ2-1; 10 nucleotides line up with TRBD2. V gave up 8 bases and J gave up 4 bases; unmatched junction bases: 8. The CDR3 totals 14 residues. Per germline, CDR1 SQVTM and CDR2 ANQGSEA. In DNA form, the CDR3 reads TGCAGCTGGGGACTAGCGAGAGATTACAATGAGCAGTTCTTC. Encoded protein: CSWGLARDYNEQFF.

This clone was picked up one time. The chain joins TRBV11-2 to TRBJ1-3; D is unresolved. Per the germline V gene, CDR1 is SGHAT and CDR2 is FQNNGV. V gave up 2 bases and J gave up 0 bases, with 5 bases separating them. This CDR3 has 14 amino acids. The CDR3 coding sequence is TGTGCCAGCAGCTTATCAATCTCTGGAAACACCATATATTTT. As protein: CASSLSISGNTIYF.

This clone was counted once. The V call is TRBV6-6, the J call TRBJ1-5; D is possibly TRBD1 (6 bases). V was pared by 5 bases and J by 0 bases, with 17 bases between. Germline V CDR1 and CDR2: MNHNY, SVGAGI (reference sequence). The length of the CDR3 is 17 residues. The DNA for the CDR3 is TGTGCCAGCAGTCGGGAGGGGGGGGCGCCTAGCAATCAGCCCCAGCATTTT. It encodes CASSREGGAPSNQPQHF.

The chain combines TRBV11-2 with TRBJ2-3, with 8 bases fitting TRBD2. This CDR3 is built from 15 residues. J lost 2 bases, V lost 5 bases, and 6 bases had no gene match. CDR1 and CDR2 from the germline V gene are SGHAT and FQNNGV. As DNA, the CDR3 is TGTGCCAGCAGCGTGCGGGGGGCCCTCACAGATACGCAGTATTTT. Translating gives CASSVRGALTDTQYF. The variable domain in full, completed from reference TRBV11-2 and TRBJ2-3, reads EAGVAQSPRYKIIEKRQSVAFWCNPISGHATLYWYQQILGQGPKLLIQFQNNGVVDDSQLPKDRFSAERLKGVDSTLKIQPAKLEDSAVYLCASSVRGALTDTQYFGPGTRLTVL.

The rearrangement links TRBV3-1 (or the pseudogene TRBV3-2) to TRBJ1-2; D is unclear. The CDR3 is 15 residues long. Trimming shortened V by 4 bases and J by 0 bases, and 12 bases separated the two germline ends. Germline V gene lookup returns CDR1 LGHDT and CDR2 YNNKEL (reference sequence). CDR3 residues: CASSLTWASNYGYTF. CDR3 DNA sequence: TGTGCCAGCAGCCTAACTTGGGCCTCTAACTATGGCTACACCTTC.

This clone was seen only once. The V gene is TRBV7-9, the J gene TRBJ2-7, with no clear D. The V gene's germline CDR1 is SEHNR and CDR2 FQNEAQ (reference sequence). Trimming shortened V by 4 bases and J by 0 bases, and 4 bases separated the two germline ends. The CDR3 consists of 12 residues. The CDR3 sequence is CASSSLSYEQYF. DNA of the CDR3: TGTGCCAGCAGCTCCCTCTCCTACGAGCAGTACTTC.

The sample holds one count of this clone. The rearrangement joins TRBV5-4 to TRBJ1-1; TRBD1 is a possible D gene (5 bases). Trimming shortened V by 2 bases and J by 4 bases, and 12 bases separated the two germline ends. The germline V gene encodes CDR1 SGHNT and CDR2 YYREEE (reference sequence). The CDR3 has 14 amino acids. CDR3 sequence reads: CASSFMGQRTEAFF. The CDR3 DNA follows: TGTGCCAGCAGCTTTATGGGGCAGCGCACTGAAGCTTTCTTT.

In this sample, this clone turned up once. The gene calls are TRBV7-9 and TRBJ2-3; 8 bases fit TRBD2. V shed 3 bases and J 2 bases; nucleotides not matched to a gene: 4. This CDR3 contains 15 residues. Germline V gene lookup returns CDR1 SEHNR and CDR2 FQNEAQ (reference sequence). The CDR3 loop reads CASSLATSVTDTQYF. CDR3 DNA: TGTGCCAGCAGCTTGGCGACTAGCGTCACAGATACGCAGTATTTT.

The chain uses TRBV10-2 and TRBJ1-1; no clear D gene. This CDR3 has 14 amino acids. Germline V CDR1 and CDR2: WSHSY, SAAADI. V lost 3 bases and J 0 bases, leaving 8 bases between the germline ends. Here the CDR3 DNA reads TGCGCCAGCAGTGACAGTAACATGAACACTGAAGCTTTCTTT. Translating gives CASSDSNMNTEAFF.

The rearrangement joins TRBV5-3 to TRBJ1-1; D perhaps matches TRBD1 (6 bases). TRBV5-3 has ORF status, its function being uncertain. Deletions cut 1 base from V and 7 bases from J, with 17 bases between. The CDR3 is 15 amino acids. CDR3 loop: CARSLYCGTYFEAFF. In DNA form, the CDR3 reads TGTGCCAGAAGCTTGTACTGTGGGACATATTTTGAAGCTTTCTTT.

In its sample, this clone was seen once. V is TRBV6-5 and J is TRBJ2-2; D is ambiguous. The germline gives CDR1 MNHEY, CDR2 SVGAGI. There are 16 residues in the CDR3. V was shortened by 2 bases and J by 2 bases, with 12 bases between the two germline ends. The CDR3 bases are TGTGCCAGCAGTTACATAGATAGTTTTAACACCGGGGAGCTGTTTTTT. This codes for CASSYIDSFNTGELFF.

The V and J genes are TRBV5-1 and TRBJ2-7; TRBD1 aligns across 7 bases. Germline lookup yields CDR1 SGHRS and CDR2 YFSETQ. Trimming cost V 2 bases and J 6 bases; bases outside gene matches: 11. The CDR3 is made up of 15 amino acids. The CDR3 loop is CASSFTGTDGLEQYF. In DNA, the CDR3 is TGCGCCAGCAGCTTTACCGGGACAGATGGGCTCGAGCAGTACTTC.

This clone was seen more than once but under ten times. The chain links TRBV5-4 to TRBJ2-3; weak D call: TRBD1 (6 bases). The V gene's germline CDR1 is SGHNT and CDR2 YYREEE (reference sequence). CDR3 length equals 15 residues. Trimming took 3 bases from V and 2 from J, leaving 13 bases between them. CDR3 bases: TGTGCCAGCAGCTCAATACAGGGCTCCACAGATACGCAGTATTTT. Translation: CASSSIQGSTDTQYF. Variable domain in full (rest from reference TRBV5-4 and TRBJ2-3): ETGVTQSPTHLIKTRGQQVTLRCSSQSGHNTVSWYQQALGQGPQFIFQYYREEENGRGNFPPRFSGLQFPNYSSELNVNALELDDSALYLCASSSIQGSTDTQYFGPGTRLTVL.

The CDR3 DNA reads TGCGCCAGCAGCCAAGATCTCTCGAGCGGGAGGGCCGCATCCTACAATGAGCAGTTCTTC. Translating it yields CASSQDLSSGRAASYNEQFF. The gene calls are TRBV4-3 and TRBJ2-1; 10 bases map to TRBD2. The CDR3 loop spans 20 amino acids. From germline, CDR1 is LGHNA and CDR2 YSLEER. V gave up 0 bases and J gave up 1 base; unmatched junction bases: 12.

This clone has just one count. The CDR3 spells CASSQDGVSSGGTSTDTQYF. CDR3 in DNA: TGCGCCAGCAGCCAAGATGGTGTGTCTAGCGGGGGGACTAGCACAGATACGCAGTATTTT. This chain connects TRBV4-1 to TRBJ2-3; 11 bases are a match to TRBD2. This CDR3 contains 20 residues. J was trimmed by 0 bases and V by 0 bases; bases with no gene match: 11. Germline lookup yields CDR1 MGHRA and CDR2 YSYEKL.

The J gene is TRBJ2-1, the V gene TRBV28; weak D call: TRBD2 (6 bases). Trimming took 2 bases from V and 15 from J, leaving 14 bases between them. CDR1 and CDR2 (germline): MDHEN, SYDVKM. CDR3 length: 12 amino acids. CDR3: CASSLGAGGPFF. DNA for the CDR3: TGTGCCAGCAGTTTAGGGGCAGGAGGGCCGTTCTTC.

This clone was recorded once. CDR3 coding DNA: TGTGCCAGCTCACCACTAGCACAGGGGGCACCCGGCTACACCTTC. Translating gives CASSPLAQGAPGYTF. V usage is TRBV18 and J usage is TRBJ1-2; TRBD1 matches at 9 bases. After removal of 1 base from V and 8 bases from J, the junction contained 8 bases not matched to a gene. The CDR3 spans 15 residues. Germline CDR1 is KGHSH and CDR2 is LQKENI.

This sequence joins TRBV29-1 and TRBJ2-5; 10 bases align to TRBD2. The length of the CDR3 is 17 residues. V lost 6 bases to trimming and J lost 2 bases; unmatched junction nucleotides: 15. Germline V CDR1 and CDR2: SQVTM, ANQGSEA. CDR3 DNA: TGCAGCGTCGATGATAGACTAGCGGGTGGGGGACAAGAGACCCAGTACTTC. This encodes CSVDDRLAGGGQETQYF.

The genes are TRBV2 and TRBJ2-3; 8 nucleotides match TRBD2. The germline V gene has CDR1 SNHLY and CDR2 FYNNEI. The CDR3 runs to 15 residues. The V and J ends lost 6 bases and 0 bases, in that order; junction bases with no gene match: 5. CDR3 residues: CASRGLDRSTDTQYF. For the CDR3, the DNA is TGTGCCAGCAGGGGACTAGACCGTAGCACAGATACGCAGTATTTT. Looking up the rest from reference TRBV2 and TRBJ2-3 gives the full variable domain: EPEVTQTPSHQVTQMGQEVILRCVPISNHLYFYWYRQILGQKVEFLVSFYNNEISEKSEIFDDQFSVERPDGSNFTLKIRSTKLEDSAMYFCASRGLDRSTDTQYFGPGTRLTVL.

The chain links TRBV14 to TRBJ2-5, with 7 bases that match TRBD1. Germline CDR1 is SGHDN and CDR2 is FVKESK. The CDR3 runs 15 residues. V dropped 0 bases and J dropped 5; count of bases not matched to a gene: 6. The CDR3 bases are TGTGCCAGCAGCCAAGAGCTAGGGGGCGATGAGACCCAGTACTTC. It specifies CASSQELGGDETQYF.

The chain couples TRBV5-1 to TRBJ2-2, with 7 bases aligning to TRBD1. This CDR3 is 17 amino acids long. The germline gives CDR1 SGHRS, CDR2 YFSETQ. The V gene end was trimmed by 3 bases and the J gene end by 5 bases; junction bases not matched to a gene: 13. The CDR3 DNA follows: TGCGCCAGCAGCTCCGGATCTTTGACAGGGCTTACCGGGGAGCTGTTTTTT. This codes for CASSSGSLTGLTGELFF.

V is TRBV29-1 and J is TRBJ1-1; 9 nucleotides match TRBD1. The germline V gene encodes CDR1 SQVTM and CDR2 ANQGSEA. The CDR3 consists of 13 residues. V lost 7 bases to trimming and J lost 1 base; unmatched junction nucleotides: 4. Here the CDR3 DNA reads TGCAGCGCTAAACAGGGGGCGAACACTGAAGCTTTCTTT. As protein: CSAKQGANTEAFF.

The table lists this clone with a few counts. The chain couples TRBV5-4 to TRBJ2-7; TRBD2 aligns across 11 bases. V dropped 0 bases and J dropped 1; count of bases not matched to a gene: 3. The V gene's germline CDR1 is SGHNT and CDR2 YYREEE (reference sequence). The CDR3 has 16 amino acids. The CDR3 loop is CASSLGASGGSYEQYF. The CDR3 nucleotides read TGTGCCAGCAGCTTGGGTGCTAGCGGGGGGTCCTACGAGCAGTACTTC. Full variable domain (remainder filled in from reference TRBV5-4 and TRBJ2-7): ETGVTQSPTHLIKTRGQQVTLRCSSQSGHNTVSWYQQALGQGPQFIFQYYREEENGRGNFPPRFSGLQFPNYSSELNVNALELDDSALYLCASSLGASGGSYEQYFGPGTRLTVT.

As regards this clone: Other DNA sequences in the same sample also yield this CDR3. The chain has TRBV9 and TRBJ1-3; a possible D gene is TRBD1 (5 bases). With 0 bases removed from V and 4 bases from J, the gap between germline ends came to 11 bases. Germline V lookup: CDR1 SGDLS, CDR2 YYNGEE. The CDR3 runs to 15 residues. The DNA for the CDR3 is TGTGCCAGCAGCGTAGACCCAGGGTCCGGAAACACCATATATTTT. This sequence encodes CASSVDPGSGNTIYF. The entire variable domain, with the rest obtained from reference TRBV9 and TRBJ1-3, is as follows: DSGVTQTPKHLITATGQRVTLRCSPRSGDLSVYWYQQSLDQGLQFLIQYYNGEERAKGNILERFSAQQFPDLHSELNLSSLELGDSALYFCASSVDPGSGNTIYFGEGSWLTVV.

This clone was counted only a few times. This rearrangement joins TRBV7-6 to TRBJ1-4, with TRBD1 matching 9 bases. V shed 5 bases, J shed 3 bases, and the junction held 10 bases outside the gene matches. The CDR3 has 17 amino acids. Germline CDR1 reads SGHVS; CDR2 reads FNYEAQ. DNA for the CDR3: TGTGCCAGCAGCCTGGGGACAGGGAGGCCGGCTAATGAAAAACTGTTTTTT. It encodes CASSLGTGRPANEKLFF.

This clone has only a few counts. The CDR3, as DNA: TGTGCCAGCAGTTACTTCGGAGTAGACACTGAAGCTTTCTTT. Translating gives CASSYFGVDTEAFF. The V and J genes are TRBV6-6 and TRBJ1-1; D call uncertain. Trimming took 1 base from V and 3 from J, leaving 9 bases between them. CDR3 size: 14 residues. Germline V gene lookup returns CDR1 MNHNY and CDR2 SVGAGI (reference sequence).

In this sample, this clone turned up once. The genes are TRBV19 and TRBJ2-6; D is possibly TRBD1 (6 bases). Looked up from germline, CDR1 is LNHDA and CDR2 is SQIVND (reference sequence). The V end was cut by 8 bases, the J end by 4 bases, with 12 bases between. This CDR3 is 14 amino acids long. The CDR3 DNA follows: TGTGCCAGTGACAGGTTGGACGGGGCCAACGTCCTGACTTTC. Residues: CASDRLDGANVLTF. Complete variable domain (other parts from reference TRBV19 and TRBJ2-6): DGGITQSPKYLFRKEGQNVTLSCEQNLNHDAMYWYRQDPGQGLRLIYYSQIVNDFQKGDIAEGYSVSREKKESFPLTVTSAQKNPTAFYLCASDRLDGANVLTFGAGSRLTVL.

The chain joins TRBV2 to TRBJ1-6; 9 nucleotides align to TRBD1. In germline, CDR1 is SNHLY, CDR2 FYNNEI. V gave up 6 bases and J gave up 6 bases; unmatched junction bases: 6. This CDR3 has 15 amino acids. For the CDR3, the DNA is TGTGCCAGCAGGGTGGACAGGGGAGGTAATTCACCCCTCCACTTT. Translating gives CASRVDRGGNSPLHF.

The V gene is TRBV2, the J gene TRBJ2-3; tentative D call: TRBD2 (7 bases). Germline assignment: CDR1 SNHLY and CDR2 FYNNEI. The CDR3 is made up of 17 amino acids. V was trimmed by 7 bases and J by 1 base, leaving 21 bases between them. The CDR3, as DNA: TGTGCCAGCACCAGAACGCGGGGGCTGAAGGGCACAGATACGCAGTATTTT. It specifies CASTRTRGLKGTDTQYF.

The chain uses TRBV6-5 and TRBJ2-7; 13 bases line up with TRBD2. The CDR3 has 15 residues. V shed 2 bases and J 2 bases; nucleotides not matched to a gene: 0. The germline V gene has CDR1 MNHEY and CDR2 SVGAGI. Written as DNA, the CDR3 is TGTGCCAGCAGTTACGGACTAGCGGGGGCCTACGAGCAGTACTTC. Protein sequence: CASSYGLAGAYEQYF.

The gene calls are TRBV5-1 and TRBJ2-2; D possibly corresponds to TRBD1 (5 bases). Germline values: CDR1 SGHRS, CDR2 YFSETQ. The CDR3 contains 15 residues. Trimming shortened V by 7 bases and J by 4 bases, and 17 bases separated the two germline ends. The CDR3 coding sequence is TGCGCCAGCCGCCTTGGCTGGGGCAGCACCGGGGAGCTGTTTTTT. It codes for CASRLGWGSTGELFF.